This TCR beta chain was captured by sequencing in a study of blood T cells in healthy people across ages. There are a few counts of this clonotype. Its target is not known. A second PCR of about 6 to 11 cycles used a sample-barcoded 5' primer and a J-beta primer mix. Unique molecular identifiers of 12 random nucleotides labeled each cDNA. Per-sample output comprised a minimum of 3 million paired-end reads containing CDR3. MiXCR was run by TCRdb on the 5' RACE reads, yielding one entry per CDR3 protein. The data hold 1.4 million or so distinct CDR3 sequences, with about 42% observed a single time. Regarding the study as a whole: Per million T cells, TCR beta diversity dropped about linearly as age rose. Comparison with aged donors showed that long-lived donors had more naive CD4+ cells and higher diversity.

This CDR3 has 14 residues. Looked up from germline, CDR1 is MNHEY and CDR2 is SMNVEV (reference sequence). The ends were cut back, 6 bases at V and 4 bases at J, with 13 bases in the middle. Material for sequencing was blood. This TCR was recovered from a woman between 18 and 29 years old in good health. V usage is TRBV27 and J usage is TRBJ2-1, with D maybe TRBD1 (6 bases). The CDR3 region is CASRGAQNYNEQFF. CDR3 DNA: TGTGCCAGCAGGGGGGCCCAGAATTACAATGAGCAGTTCTTC.